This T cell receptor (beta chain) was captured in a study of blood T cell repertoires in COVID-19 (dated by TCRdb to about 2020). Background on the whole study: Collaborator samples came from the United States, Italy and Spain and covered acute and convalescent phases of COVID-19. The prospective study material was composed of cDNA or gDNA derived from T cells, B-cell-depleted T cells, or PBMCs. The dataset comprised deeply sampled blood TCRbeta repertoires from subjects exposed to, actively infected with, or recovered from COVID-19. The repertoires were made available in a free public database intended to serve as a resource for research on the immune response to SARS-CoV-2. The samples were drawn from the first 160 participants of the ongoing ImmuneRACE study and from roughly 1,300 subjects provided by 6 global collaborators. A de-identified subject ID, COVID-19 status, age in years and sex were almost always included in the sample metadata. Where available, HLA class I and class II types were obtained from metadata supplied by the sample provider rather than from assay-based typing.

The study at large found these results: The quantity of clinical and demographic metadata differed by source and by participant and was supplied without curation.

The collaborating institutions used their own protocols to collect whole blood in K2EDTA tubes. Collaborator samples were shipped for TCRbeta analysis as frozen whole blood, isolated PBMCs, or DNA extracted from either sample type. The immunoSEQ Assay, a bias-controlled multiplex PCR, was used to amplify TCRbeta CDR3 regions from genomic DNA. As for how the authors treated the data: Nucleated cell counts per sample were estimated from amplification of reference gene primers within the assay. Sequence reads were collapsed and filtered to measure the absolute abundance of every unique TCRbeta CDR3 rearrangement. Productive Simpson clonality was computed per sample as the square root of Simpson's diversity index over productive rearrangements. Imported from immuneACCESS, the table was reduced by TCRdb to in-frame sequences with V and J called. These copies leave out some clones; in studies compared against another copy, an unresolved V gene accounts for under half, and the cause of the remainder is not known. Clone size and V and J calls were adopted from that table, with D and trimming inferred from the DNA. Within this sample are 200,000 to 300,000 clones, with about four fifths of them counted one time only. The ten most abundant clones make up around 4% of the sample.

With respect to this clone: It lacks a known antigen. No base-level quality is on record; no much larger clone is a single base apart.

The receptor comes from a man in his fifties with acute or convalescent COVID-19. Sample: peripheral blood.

The nucleotide sequence reads TGTGCCAGCAGCGATAGGGGTTATAGCGGGAGTAAGTCAGATACGCAGTATTTT. Protein translation: CASSDRGYSGSKSDTQYF. Recombination connected TRBV7-9 to TRBJ2-3, with 9 central nucleotides matching TRBD2. CDR1 SEHNR and CDR2 FQNEAQ were looked up in the germline V gene (reference sequence). The CDR3 starts with the cysteine, ends with the phenylalanine, and has 18 residues. Only the CDR3 DNA is retained, 54 bases long and in frame from the first base. V loses 5 bases at its end and J loses 4 bases; junction bases beyond the gene matches: 16.